This T cell receptor beta chain is from a study of cytomegalovirus exposure and HLA in healthy donors. Deletions cut 6 bases from V and 2 bases from J, with 14 bases between. The CDR3 runs to 14 residues. The germline V gene has CDR1 MDHEN and CDR2 SYDVKM. PCR amplification relied on 60 Vbeta primers (plus 13 Jbeta primers). Assay: immunoSEQ multiplex PCR; the TCRdb copy retains only in-frame clones and omits some. The repertoire includes about 160,000 clones, roughly 78% of them detected once, and 2.1% sits in the top ten. The table lists this clone with a few counts. Its target is not known. Whole-study findings and limits: Presence/absence analyses rested on an assumption that sequencing depth was roughly uniform across donors. HLA alleles showed associations with 16,951 TCR beta sequences in a later analysis, at a 0.05 false discovery rate. The authors considered a cluster of highly shared sequence variants likely to be a sequencing artifact.

This TCR was recovered from a man aged 40-49 years in good health and CMV-seronegative. The V and J genes are TRBV28 and TRBJ2-7; D unclear. The sequencing input was PBMCs. The CDR3 DNA reads TGTGCCAGCAGCCCGGTGGGCTTCCCCTACGAGCAGTACTTC. Its translation: CASSPVGFPYEQYF. The full variable domain, its missing parts supplied by reference TRBV28 and TRBJ2-7, is DVKVTQSSRYLVKRTGEKVFLECVQDMDHENMFWYRQDPGLGLRLIYFSYDVKMKEKGDIPEGYSVSREKKERFSLILESASTNQTSMYLCASSPVGFPYEQYFGPGTRLTVT.